The present TCR beta chain was sequenced within a study of T-cell reconstitution after alpha-beta-depleted transplantation in children. Overall study results and limits: Alpha-beta T cells about two months after transplant reportedly derived from several hundred expanded graft clones.

CDR1 and CDR2 (germline): DFQATT, SNEGSKA (reference sequence). Trimming removed 5 bases at V and 7 bases at J, with 15 bases between. The CDR3 contains 14 residues. This clonotype has a handful of counts. Its antigen is undetermined. During its preparation, the TCRbeta library received unique molecular identifiers. A single record per CDR3 protein comes from TCRdb applying MiXCR to the PCR reads. The table has 530,000 or so distinct CDR3 sequences, over 20% seen once. The sequencing here drew on PBMCs, taken before TCRalphabeta/CD19-depleted stem cell transplant. The receptor was isolated from a boy under two years old with Wiskott-Aldrich syndrome, due to receive a stem cell transplant. V gene TRBV20-1 combines with J gene TRBJ1-6; TRBD1 is a possible D gene (6 bases). In DNA, the CDR3 is TGCAGTGCTCGACGGGGACAAGGGAATTCACCCCTCCACTTT. Protein product: CSARRGQGNSPLHF.